Below, 32 T cell receptor beta chains from the same sample are listed, as sequenced in a study of T cells after yellow fever vaccination. Using its own MiXCR run on the 5' RACE reads, TCRdb lists one record per CDR3 protein. The sample shows about 630,000 distinct CDR3 sequences, about 12% of them seen only once. The sample was PBMCs, taken on the day of the yellow fever booster vaccination. All receptors come from a man aged 25 to 40 who received the YFV17D yellow fever vaccine.

The chain employs TRBV5-4 and TRBJ2-5, with 11 positions matching TRBD2. J gave up 4 bases and V 4 bases, and 12 bases lay outside the gene matches. CDR3 size: 17 residues. Germline loops: CDR1 SGHNT, CDR2 YYREEE (reference sequence). This chain's CDR3 is CASSGGTTSGRGETQYF. In nucleotides, the CDR3 is TGTGCCAGCAGCGGAGGGACAACTAGCGGGAGAGGAGAGACCCAGTACTTC.

The rearrangement joins TRBV20-1 to TRBJ2-3; 9 bases are a match to TRBD2. The germline V gene has CDR1 DFQATT and CDR2 SNEGSKA (reference sequence). Trimming cost V 8 bases and J 3 bases; bases outside gene matches: 6. The CDR3 contains 13 residues. The CDR3 loop reads CSPLAGVTDTQYF. CDR3 nucleotide sequence: TGCAGTCCCTTAGCGGGAGTAACAGATACGCAGTATTTT.

This clonotype was seen a few times. The rearrangement uses TRBV6-2 or TRBV6-3 and TRBJ2-1; 9 bases are a match to TRBD2. Germline V gene data show CDR1 as MNHEY and CDR2 as SVGEGT. CDR3 size: 15 residues. V gave up 2 bases and J gave up 5 bases; unmatched junction bases: 4. CDR3 nucleotide sequence: TGTGCCAGCAGTTACAGGAGACTAGCGGACAATGAGCAGTTCTTC. Amino acid sequence: CASSYRRLADNEQFF.

This clonotype was detected many times. This sequence joins TRBV6-4 and TRBJ2-7, with 9 bases that match TRBD2. V shed 11 bases, J shed 9 bases, and the junction held 14 bases outside the gene matches. Germline loops: CDR1 MRHNA, CDR2 SNTAGT. The CDR3 extends over 13 amino acids. CDR3: CAGKLAGVRTQYF. The CDR3, as DNA: TGTGCCGGCAAGTTAGCGGGGGTAAGGACGCAGTACTTC.

V is TRBV12-3 or TRBV12-4 and J is TRBJ2-3, with D possibly being TRBD2 (6 bases). Trimming removed 4 bases at V and 5 bases at J, with 16 bases between. The CDR3 covers 15 residues. The CDR3 DNA reads as TGTGCCAGCAGTTCCGGGACTCAAGGCGGAGATACGCAGTATTTT. Translated: CASSSGTQGGDTQYF.

The count of this clonotype is one. The chain recombines TRBV21-1 with TRBJ2-7; the table's D call of TRBD2 was not tested on the DNA. TRBV21-1 is deemed a pseudogene. CDR3 length equals 17 residues. The DNA of the CDR3 is TGTGCCAGCAGCAAAGTCCAGGGCGGGAAGAGCTCCTACGAGCAGTACTTC. This codes for CASSKVQGGKSSYEQYF.

In this sample, this clonotype turned up a few times. J is TRBJ2-2 and V is TRBV7-2; no clear D gene. The CDR3 contains 16 residues. The germline CDR1 and CDR2 sequences are SGHTA and FQGNSA. Deletions cut 1 base from V and 0 bases from J, with 9 bases between. Written as DNA, the CDR3 is TGTGCCAGCAGCTTAGATCGTATAACGAACACCGGGGAGCTGTTTTTT. This codes for CASSLDRITNTGELFF. Looking up the rest from reference TRBV7-2 and TRBJ2-2 gives the full variable domain: GAGVSQSPSNKVTEKGKDVELRCDPISGHTALYWYRQSLGQGLEFLIYFQGNSAPDKSGLPSDRFSAERTGGSVSTLTIQRTQQEDSAVYLCASSLDRITNTGELFFGEGSRLTVL.

This clonotype was counted only a few times. This chain joins TRBV20-1 and TRBJ2-3; tentative D call: TRBD2 (5 bases). The germline V and J ends were trimmed by 2 bases and 6 bases, with 12 bases remaining between them. CDR1 and CDR2 (germline): DFQATT, SNEGSKA (reference sequence). There are 13 residues in the CDR3. CDR3 region: CSARRGSPDTQYF. As DNA, the CDR3 is TGCAGTGCTAGAAGAGGGAGTCCTGATACGCAGTATTTT.

The rearrangement uses TRBV4-1 and TRBJ1-4; D unresolved. The CDR3 runs to 12 residues. From germline, CDR1 is MGHRA and CDR2 YSYEKL. Trimming took 2 bases from V and 7 from J, leaving 5 bases between them. CDR3 sequence (DNA): TGCGCCAGCAGCCAATACGGTGAAAAACTGTTTTTT. As protein: CASSQYGEKLFF.

The chain links TRBV28 to TRBJ2-5; TRBD1 agrees at 7 bases. After removal of 4 bases from V and 9 bases from J, the junction contained 20 bases not matched to a gene. The V gene's germline CDR1 is MDHEN and CDR2 SYDVKM. The CDR3 sequence is 17 residues long. CDR3 DNA sequence: TGTGCCAGCAGTTCCTCCGCCCGGGACAGACCTCTGGGGGCCCAGTACTTC. This sequence encodes CASSSSARDRPLGAQYF.

This clonotype was seen only a few times. The rearrangement uses TRBV6-1 and TRBJ1-1; D may be TRBD1 (6 bases). The V gene lost 8 bases and the J gene lost 0 bases, with 19 bases spanning the gap. The CDR3 totals 16 residues. Germline V gene data show CDR1 as MNHNS and CDR2 as SASEGT. CDR3 DNA sequence: TGTGCCAGCTTCCGCGGGGAGGGACACCTGAACACTGAAGCTTTCTTT. Encoded protein: CASFRGEGHLNTEAFF.

This clonotype was seen a handful of times. V and J are TRBV27 and TRBJ2-5, with D maybe TRBD2 (5 bases). The ends were cut back, 6 bases at V and 4 bases at J, with 12 bases in the middle. The CDR3 has 13 residues. Germline values: CDR1 MNHEY, CDR2 SMNVEV (reference sequence). The CDR3 coding sequence is TGTGCCAGCAGGTTTACGGGGTTAGAGACCCAGTACTTC. Its translation: CASRFTGLETQYF.

The chain carries TRBV11-2 and TRBJ1-1; no clear D. This CDR3 region has 13 residues. The germline V and J ends were trimmed by 5 bases and 7 bases, with 14 bases remaining between them. Germline V CDR1 and CDR2: SGHAT, FQNNGV. CDR3 nucleotides: TGTGCCAGCAGCCCCACTCAAGGAGTTGAAGCTTTCTTT. It is translated as CASSPTQGVEAFF.

This clonotype has more than one count but fewer than ten. The genes are TRBV7-9 and TRBJ2-7; D may match TRBD1 or TRBD2 (5 bases each). This CDR3 contains 13 residues. V was pared by 3 bases and J by 5 bases, with 11 bases between. From germline, CDR1 is SEHNR and CDR2 FQNEAQ (reference sequence). Here the CDR3 reads CASSLGGDHEQYF. CDR3 sequence (DNA): TGTGCCAGCAGCTTGGGTGGGGACCACGAGCAGTACTTC.

The V gene is TRBV30, the J gene TRBJ1-6, with 8 positions matching TRBD1. Germline-derived CDR1 and CDR2 are GTSNPN and SVGIG (reference sequence). CDR3 length equals 15 residues. V was clipped by 2 bases and J by 7 bases; unmatched bases: 7. As DNA, the CDR3 is TGTGCCTGGAGTATCACGAGACAGGGGAATTCACCCCTCCACTTT. This gives the protein CAWSITRQGNSPLHF.

The chain uses TRBV7-6 and TRBJ1-1, with 7 bases matching TRBD1. The germline V gene encodes CDR1 SGHVS and CDR2 FNYEAQ. The CDR3 spans 13 residues. The V segment lost 6 bases and the J segment 6 bases; nucleotides outside the gene matches: 7. CDR3: CASSQGGLAEAFF. In DNA, the CDR3 is TGTGCCAGCAGTCAGGGGGGCTTGGCTGAAGCTTTCTTT.

In the case of this clonotype: A read error may produce the germline difference seen at one junction end. The chain joins TRBV2 to TRBJ2-1; 8 nucleotides match TRBD2. The CDR3 totals 12 residues. CDR1 and CDR2 from the germline V gene are SNHLY and FYNNEI. This CDR3 reads CASSEILAGQKF. CDR3 bases: TGTGCCAGCAGTGAAATTCTAGCGGGCCAGAAATTC. The variable domain in full, completed from reference TRBV2 and TRBJ2-1, reads EPEVTQTPSHQVTQMGQEVILRCVPISNHLYFYWYRQILGQKVEFLVSFYNNEISEKSEIFDDQFSVERPDGSNFTLKIRSTKLEDSAMYFCASSEILAGQKFGPGTRLTVL.

The chain carries TRBV15 and TRBJ2-1; TRBD2 matches at 10 bases. Per the germline V gene, CDR1 is LNHNV and CDR2 is YYDKDF (reference sequence). The CDR3 is 15 residues long. V dropped 5 bases and J dropped 9; count of bases not matched to a gene: 10. The CDR3 DNA reads as TGTGCCACCAGCTTAAGCGGGAGGGCCGAGGTTGAGCAGTTCTTC. It is translated as CATSLSGRAEVEQFF.

The CDR3 spells CSATRDPRVNEQYF. The CDR3, as DNA: TGCAGTGCGACGAGGGACCCTAGGGTAAACGAGCAGTACTTC. V usage is TRBV20-1 and J usage is TRBJ2-7, with D perhaps being TRBD1 or TRBD2 (5 bases each). The CDR3 covers 14 residues. Per the germline V gene, CDR1 is DFQATT and CDR2 is SNEGSKA (reference sequence). Trimming took 6 bases from V and 5 from J, leaving 20 bases between them.

The chain is built from TRBV6-2 or TRBV6-3 and TRBJ2-5; D uncertain. The ends were cut back, 0 bases at V and 7 bases at J, with 9 bases in the middle. CDR1 and CDR2 from the germline V gene are MNHEY and SVGEGT. The CDR3 is 13 amino acids. The CDR3 here is CASSYSAVGTQYF. In DNA form, the CDR3 reads TGTGCCAGCAGTTACTCTGCGGTTGGGACCCAGTACTTC.

This clonotype occurred a few times. The V gene is TRBV9, the J gene TRBJ2-7, with TRBD2 matching over 7 bases. V lost 0 bases and J lost 0; bases outside the gene matches: 0. This CDR3 is 14 amino acids long. Germline V lookup: CDR1 SGDLS, CDR2 YYNGEE. In DNA form, the CDR3 reads TGTGCCAGCAGCGTAGGGGACTACTCCTACGAGCAGTACTTC. The encoded protein is CASSVGDYSYEQYF.

The table lists this clonotype with a few counts. The gene calls are TRBV12-3 or TRBV12-4 and TRBJ1-1; tentative D call: TRBD1 (5 bases). V shed 5 bases and J shed 5 bases, with 15 bases lying between them. The CDR3 is made up of 14 amino acids. This CDR3 reads CASSLSGALTEAFF. The DNA of the CDR3 is TGTGCCAGCAGTCTCAGTGGGGCCCTGACTGAAGCTTTCTTT.

This clonotype was observed a handful of times. V gene TRBV5-4 combines with J gene TRBJ2-5; 12 bases align to TRBD2. V was clipped by 3 bases and J by 4 bases; unmatched bases: 4. Germline lookup yields CDR1 SGHNT and CDR2 YYREEE (reference sequence). This CDR3 has 15 amino acids. The CDR3 nucleotides read TGTGCCAGCAGCTCCCTGGGACTAGCGGGAGAGACCCAGTACTTC. Translation: CASSSLGLAGETQYF.

V gene TRBV29-1 combines with J gene TRBJ1-2; TRBD1 is a possible D gene (6 bases). The germline V and J ends were trimmed by 0 bases and 4 bases, with 18 bases remaining between them. The CDR3 covers 16 residues. Germline values: CDR1 SQVTM, CDR2 ANQGSEA. CDR3 sequence (DNA): TGCAGCGTTGAAGATCGGGATCGGGGGCCAGTCTATGGCTACACCTTC. Translation gives CSVEDRDRGPVYGYTF.

This clonotype showed up just a few times. In nucleotides, the CDR3 is TGTGCCAGCAGCACGCCCGGACAGGGAGGAATTCCTTCTGGGGCCAACGTCCTGACTTTC. It yields the protein CASSTPGQGGIPSGANVLTF. This chain connects TRBV11-1 to TRBJ2-6; TRBD1 matches at 8 bases. CDR1 SGHAT and CDR2 FQDESV come from the germline V gene (reference sequence). This CDR3 is built from 20 residues. The J segment lost 1 base and the V segment lost 5 bases, leaving 16 bases of the junction unmatched.

This clonotype has a handful of counts. The chain couples TRBV10-2 to TRBJ1-2; no clear D. V lost 5 bases and J lost 6, with 13 bases in between. The CDR3 contains 13 residues. Germline CDR1 and CDR2: WSHSY and SAAADI. CDR3 sequence: CASSPQRPNGYTF. The CDR3 region has the DNA TGCGCCAGCAGTCCGCAGAGGCCTAATGGCTACACCTTC.

Ten or more counts support this clonotype. V and J are TRBV25-1 and TRBJ2-2; D unresolved. CDR1 is MGHDK and CDR2 is SYGVNS in the germline V gene. This CDR3 is 13 amino acids long. Deletions cut 4 bases from V and 4 bases from J, with 7 bases between. The CDR3 DNA is TGTGCCAGCAGTGCCGGTGTCACCGGGGAGCTGTTTTTT. This encodes CASSAGVTGELFF.

The chain joins TRBV5-5 to TRBJ2-1, with 7 bases identical to TRBD2. The V segment lost 3 bases and the J segment 4 bases; nucleotides outside the gene matches: 7. The CDR3 totals 15 residues. Germline CDR1 is SGHKS and CDR2 is YYEKEE (reference sequence). CDR3 protein: CASSSGAGAYNEQFF. The CDR3 nucleotides are TGTGCCAGCAGCTCCGGTGCGGGAGCTTACAATGAGCAGTTCTTC.

In its sample, this clonotype was seen a few times. The chain uses TRBV12-3 or TRBV12-4 and TRBJ2-1; 11 bases are a match to TRBD2. The CDR3 length is 13 residues. With V trimmed by 6 bases and J by 12 bases, 7 bases remained unmatched. The CDR3 nucleotides read TGTGCCAGCAGACTAGCGGGAGAGGGGGGGCAGTTCTTC. The encoded protein is CASRLAGEGGQFF.

J is TRBJ2-5 and V is TRBV6-1; D may correspond to TRBD1 or TRBD2 (6 bases each). The length of the CDR3 is 13 residues. The germline V gene has CDR1 MNHNS and CDR2 SASEGT. The V end lost 7 bases, the J end lost 5 bases, and 14 bases lay between the germline ends. CDR3 amino acids: CASKNGGAETQYF. The CDR3, as DNA: TGTGCCAGCAAGAACGGGGGCGCGGAGACCCAGTACTTC.

CDR3 amino acids: CASSPGTPGYEQYF. The CDR3, as DNA: TGTGCCAGCAGCCCAGGGACACCAGGATACGAGCAGTACTTC. The chain uses TRBV7-9 and TRBJ2-7, with D possibly being TRBD1 (6 bases). V lost 5 bases to trimming and J lost 4 bases, with 15 bases between them. CDR3 length: 14 residues. The germline gives CDR1 SEHNR, CDR2 FQNEAQ (reference sequence).

This chain connects TRBV7-2 to TRBJ2-3; 8 positions agree with TRBD1. The V and J ends lost 2 bases and 1 base, in that order; junction bases with no gene match: 2. Germline CDR1 is SGHTA and CDR2 is FQGNSA. This CDR3 region has 15 residues. This CDR3 is CASSLTGGRTDTQYF. In DNA form, the CDR3 reads TGTGCCAGCAGCTTAACAGGGGGTCGCACAGATACGCAGTATTTT.